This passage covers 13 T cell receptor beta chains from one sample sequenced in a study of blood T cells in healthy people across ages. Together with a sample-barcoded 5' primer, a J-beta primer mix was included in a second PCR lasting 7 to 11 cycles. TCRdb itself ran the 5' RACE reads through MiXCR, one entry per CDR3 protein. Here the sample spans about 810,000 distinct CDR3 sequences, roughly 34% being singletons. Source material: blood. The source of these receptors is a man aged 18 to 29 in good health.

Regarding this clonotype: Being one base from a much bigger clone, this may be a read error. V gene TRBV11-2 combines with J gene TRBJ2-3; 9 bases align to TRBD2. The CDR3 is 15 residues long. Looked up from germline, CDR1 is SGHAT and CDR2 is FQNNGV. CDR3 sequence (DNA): TGTGCCAGCAGCCCGGCCGGGACTAGCACAGATATGCAGTATTTT. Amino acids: CASSPAGTSTDMQYF.

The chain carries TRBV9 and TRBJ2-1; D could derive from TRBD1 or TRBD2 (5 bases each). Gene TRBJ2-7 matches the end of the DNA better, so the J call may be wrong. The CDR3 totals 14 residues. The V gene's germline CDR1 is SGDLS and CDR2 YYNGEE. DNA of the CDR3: TGTGCCAGCAGCGGGGGGAACCACTACAATGAGCAGTACTTC. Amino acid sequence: CASSGGNHYNEQYF.

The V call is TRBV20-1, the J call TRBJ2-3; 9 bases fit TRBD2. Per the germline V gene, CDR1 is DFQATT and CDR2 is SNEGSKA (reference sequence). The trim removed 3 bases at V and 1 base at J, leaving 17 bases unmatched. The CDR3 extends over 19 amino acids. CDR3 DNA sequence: TGCAGTGCTAGGCCCTCCGGGACTAGCCGCTTCATAGGCACAGATACGCAGTATTTT. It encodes CSARPSGTSRFIGTDTQYF.

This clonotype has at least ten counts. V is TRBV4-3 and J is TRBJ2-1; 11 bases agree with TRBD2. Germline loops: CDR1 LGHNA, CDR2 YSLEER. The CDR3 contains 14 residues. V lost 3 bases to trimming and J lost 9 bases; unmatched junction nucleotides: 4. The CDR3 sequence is CASSQTSGVGEQFF. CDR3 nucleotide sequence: TGCGCCAGCAGCCAGACTAGCGGGGTGGGTGAGCAGTTCTTC.

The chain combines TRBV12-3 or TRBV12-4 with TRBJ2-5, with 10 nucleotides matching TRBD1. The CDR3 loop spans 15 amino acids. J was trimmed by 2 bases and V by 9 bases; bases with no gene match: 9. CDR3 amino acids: CASRQGTGVQETQYF. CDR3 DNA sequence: TGTGCCAGTCGACAAGGGACAGGGGTTCAAGAGACCCAGTACTTC.

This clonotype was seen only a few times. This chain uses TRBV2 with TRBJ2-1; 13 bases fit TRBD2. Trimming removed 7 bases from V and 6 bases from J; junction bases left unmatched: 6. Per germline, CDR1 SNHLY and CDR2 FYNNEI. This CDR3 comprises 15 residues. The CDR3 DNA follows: TGTGCCAGCAAAGCTACTAGCGGGGGGGTCAATGAGCAGTTCTTC. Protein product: CASKATSGGVNEQFF.

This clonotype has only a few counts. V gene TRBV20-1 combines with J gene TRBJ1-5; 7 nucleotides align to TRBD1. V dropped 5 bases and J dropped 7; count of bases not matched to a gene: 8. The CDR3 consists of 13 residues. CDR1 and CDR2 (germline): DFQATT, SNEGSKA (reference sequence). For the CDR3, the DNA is TGCAGTGCTTGGACAGGAGAAGGGCAGCCCCAGCATTTT. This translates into CSAWTGEGQPQHF.

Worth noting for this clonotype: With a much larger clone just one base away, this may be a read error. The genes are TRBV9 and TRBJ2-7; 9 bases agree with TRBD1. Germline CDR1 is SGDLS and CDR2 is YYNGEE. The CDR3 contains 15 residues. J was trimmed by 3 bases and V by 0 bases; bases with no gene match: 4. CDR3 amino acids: CASSVVGTGSYEQYF. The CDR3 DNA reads TGTGCCAGCAGCGTAGTAGGGACAGGGAGCTACGAGCAGTACTTC.

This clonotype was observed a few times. CDR3 nucleotides: TGTGCCAGCAGCTTAGCGCCAATGGCGGGGAGATTCACAGATACGCAGTATTTT. Translation gives CASSLAPMAGRFTDTQYF. The rearrangement joins TRBV7-9 to TRBJ2-3, with D possibly TRBD2 on 6 matching bases. This CDR3 contains 18 residues. Deletions cut 0 bases from V and 2 bases from J, with 18 bases between. CDR1 is SEHNR and CDR2 is FQNEAQ in the germline V gene (reference sequence). The full variable domain, in which reference TRBV7-9 and TRBJ2-3 provide the parts outside the CDR3, is DTGVSQNPRHKITKRGQNVTFRCDPISEHNRLYWYRQTLGQGPEFLTYFQNEAQLEKSRLLSDRFSAERPKGSFSTLEIQRTEQGDSAMYLCASSLAPMAGRFTDTQYFGPGTRLTVL.

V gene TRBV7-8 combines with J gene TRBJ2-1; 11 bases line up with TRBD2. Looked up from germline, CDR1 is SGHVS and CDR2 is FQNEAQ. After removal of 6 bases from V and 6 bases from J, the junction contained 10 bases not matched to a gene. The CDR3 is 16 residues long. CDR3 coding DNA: TGTGCCAGCAGTCCATTAGCGGGGGGGCCTAGCAATGAGCAGTTCTTC. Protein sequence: CASSPLAGGPSNEQFF.

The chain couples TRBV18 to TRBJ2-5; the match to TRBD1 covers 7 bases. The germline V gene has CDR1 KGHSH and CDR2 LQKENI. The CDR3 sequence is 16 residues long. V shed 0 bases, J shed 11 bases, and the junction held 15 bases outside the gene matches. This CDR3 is CASSPPRTGVANEQYF. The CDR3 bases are TGTGCCAGCTCACCACCAAGGACAGGCGTAGCCAATGAGCAGTACTTC.

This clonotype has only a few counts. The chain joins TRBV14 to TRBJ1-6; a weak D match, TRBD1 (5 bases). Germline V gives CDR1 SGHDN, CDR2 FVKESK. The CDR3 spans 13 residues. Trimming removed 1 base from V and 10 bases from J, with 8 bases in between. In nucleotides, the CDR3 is TGTGCCAGCAGCCAAGGAAGGGGATCACCCCTCCACTTT. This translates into CASSQGRGSPLHF.

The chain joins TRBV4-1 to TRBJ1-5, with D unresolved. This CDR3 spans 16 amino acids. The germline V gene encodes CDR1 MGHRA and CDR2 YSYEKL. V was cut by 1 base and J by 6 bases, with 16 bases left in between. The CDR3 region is CASSQVLAPRGQPQHF. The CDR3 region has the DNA TGCGCCAGCAGCCAAGTCCTGGCTCCTCGGGGTCAGCCCCAGCATTTT.